This entry features one TCR beta chain sequence. This CDR3 spans 16 amino acids. Per the germline V gene, CDR1 is GTSNPN and CDR2 is SVGIG (reference sequence). Losses at the gene ends were 0 bases for V and 1 base for J; bases not matched to a gene: 8. The data belong to a study of blood T cell repertoires in COVID-19. In the study overall: Some COVID-19 samples were acute and others convalescent; all came from the United States, Italy and Spain. T cells, B-cell-depleted T cells, or PBMCs provided the cDNA or gDNA that served as material.

As originally analysed: Estimation of nucleated cell counts was performed using reference gene primer amplification. TCRdb keeps only in-frame clones here, not all; method: immunoSEQ multiplex PCR. D and trimming come from the DNA, and the V and J calls and clone size come from that table. The table has 250,000 or so clones, approximately 88% seen once. The sequenced sample consisted of peripheral blood. The origin of this receptor is a woman in her 40s who had recovered from COVID-19. The chain is built from TRBV30 and TRBJ1-1; TRBD1 matches 7 bases. CDR3 loop: CAWSVKTGAPNTEAFF. For the CDR3, the DNA is TGTGCCTGGAGTGTAAAAACAGGGGCGCCGAACACTGAAGCTTTCTTT.